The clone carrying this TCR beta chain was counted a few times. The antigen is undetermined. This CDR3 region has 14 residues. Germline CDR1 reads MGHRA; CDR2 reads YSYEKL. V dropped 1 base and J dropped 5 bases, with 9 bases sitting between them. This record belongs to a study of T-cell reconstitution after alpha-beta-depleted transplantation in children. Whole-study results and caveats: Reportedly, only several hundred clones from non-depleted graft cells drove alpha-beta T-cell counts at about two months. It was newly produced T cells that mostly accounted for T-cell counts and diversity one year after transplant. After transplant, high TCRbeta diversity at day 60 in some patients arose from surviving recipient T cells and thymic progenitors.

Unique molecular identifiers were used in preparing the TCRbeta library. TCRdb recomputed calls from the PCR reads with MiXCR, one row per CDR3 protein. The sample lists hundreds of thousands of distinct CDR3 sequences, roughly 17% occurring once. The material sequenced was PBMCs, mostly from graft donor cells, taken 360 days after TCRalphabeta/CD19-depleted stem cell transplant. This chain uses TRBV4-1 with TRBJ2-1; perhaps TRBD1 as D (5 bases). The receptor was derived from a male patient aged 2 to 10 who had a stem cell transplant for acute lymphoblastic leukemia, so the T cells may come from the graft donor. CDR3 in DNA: TGCGCCAGCAGCCAAGGACAGCTTGACAATGAGCAGTTCTTC. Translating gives CASSQGQLDNEQFF.